A selection of T cell receptor beta chains follows, all from one sample in a study of blood T cell repertoires in COVID-19. The protocol was immunoSEQ multiplex PCR, while the TCRdb copy is restricted to in-frame clones and leaves out a portion. Found here are some 150,000 clones, 87% of them singletons; the top ten hold around 8.6%. The sequenced sample consisted of peripheral blood. Receptor source: a woman aged 50 to 60 with active or convalescent COVID-19. CDR3s include the opening cysteine and the closing phenylalanine or tryptophan. D genes are given only for firm matches.

d_call: TRBD2
j_call: TRBJ2-1
v_call: TRBV7-3
cdr3_aa: CASSLGLAGSEQFF
cdr3_nt: TGTGCCAGCAGCCTGGGACTAGCGGGCTCGGAGCAGTTCTTC

d_call: NA
j_call: TRBJ2-2
v_call: TRBV30
cdr3_aa: CAWSLFTGELFF
cdr3_nt: TGTGCCTGGAGTCTCTTCACCGGGGAGCTGTTTTTT

d_call: NA
j_call: TRBJ1-6
v_call: TRBV2
cdr3_aa: CASSEDIQAVSPLHF
cdr3_nt: TGTGCCAGCAGTGAAGATATACAGGCGGTTTCACCCCTCCACTTT

d_call: TRBD1
j_call: TRBJ1-6
v_call: TRBV28
cdr3_aa: CASSLGQGNYNSPLHF
cdr3_nt: TGTGCCAGCAGTTTGGGACAGGGGAACTATAATTCACCCCTCCACTTT

d_call: NA
j_call: TRBJ1-5
v_call: TRBV7-9
cdr3_aa: CASRSSRDSNQPQHF
cdr3_nt: TGTGCCAGCAGGTCGTCCAGGGATAGCAATCAGCCCCAGCATTTT

d_call: NA
j_call: TRBJ1-6
v_call: TRBV4-3
cdr3_aa: CASSQDRVPSPLHF
cdr3_nt: TGCGCCAGCAGCCAAGATAGAGTCCCATCACCCCTCCACTTT

d_call: NA
j_call: TRBJ1-2
v_call: TRBV16
cdr3_aa: CASSQTTGSYGYTF
cdr3_nt: TGTGCCAGCAGCCAAACAACAGGGTCCTATGGCTACACCTTC

d_call: TRBD1
j_call: TRBJ2-7
v_call: TRBV5-4
cdr3_aa: CASSPSGTGASSYEQYF
cdr3_nt: TGTGCCAGCAGCCCTTCCGGGACAGGGGCATCCTCCTACGAGCAGTACTTC

d_call: TRBD1
j_call: TRBJ1-3
v_call: TRBV5-5
cdr3_aa: CASSFLGQGYSGNTIYF
cdr3_nt: TGTGCCAGCAGCTTCTTAGGACAGGGATACTCTGGAAACACCATATATTTT

d_call: TRBD2
j_call: TRBJ2-5
v_call: TRBV7-3
cdr3_aa: CASSLLGGGAVVETQYF
cdr3_nt: TGTGCCAGCAGCTTACTCGGGGGAGGGGCCGTGGTGGAGACCCAGTACTTC